This T cell receptor (beta chain) was documented in a study of control samples from healthy donors and cancer patients. The protocol was immunoSEQ multiplex PCR, while the TCRdb copy is restricted to in-frame clones and leaves out a portion. Here the sample spans about 120,000 clones, over 90% being singletons. The sequencing input was blood. This receptor was taken from a man under 40 in good health.

CDR3: CATHGGSTEAFF. The CDR3 region has the DNA TGTGCCACCCACGGGGGCTCCACTGAAGCTTTCTTT. V is TRBV10-3 and J is TRBJ1-1; tentatively, D is TRBD1 (6 bases). V lost 10 bases and J 4 bases, leaving 13 bases between the germline ends. Germline CDR1 ENHRY, CDR2 SYGVKD. This CDR3 region has 12 residues.